This T cell receptor (beta chain) emerged from a study of Tregs in tolerant kidney transplant recipients (dated by TCRdb to the late 2010s). Study-wide context: Transplants used related donors with nonmyeloablative bone marrow transplantation; mixed chimerism was transient in the human trials. Before combined kidney and bone marrow transplantation, this study identified donor-specific regulatory T cells using TCRbeta sequencing and then followed those same cells after transplant. Study-wide findings and limitations: The study was constrained by small patient numbers, and validation of the findings is required in larger populations and under other immunosuppression protocols. Donor-specific Treg expansion exceeded global Treg expansion in tolerant patients, suggesting antigen-driven rather than nonspecific expansion. For some patients, the PCR primers changed as time went on, which meant samples from those patients could not be compared with one another at the nucleotide level. Although technical replication error seemed to be minimal, the question of biological reproducibility was not addressed directly. The most biologically relevant and donor-specific TCRbeta repertoire appeared to be identified by expanding Tregs with activated donor B cells.

Genomic DNA was extracted from sorted cells with the QIAGEN DNeasy Blood and Tissue Kit for TCRbeta CDR3 sequencing. Through immunoSEQ, high-throughput TCRbeta CDR3 sequencing was done commercially, including PCR amplification with internal controls and bias correction. Turning to the authors' computational methods: Unique productive TCRbeta sequences were defined by CDR3 nucleotide sequence where primers matched, otherwise by CDR3 amino acid sequence with Vbeta and Jbeta genes. As a correction for sorting error, sequences shared between sorted populations at a frequency ratio of 2:1 or less were discarded, and the remaining shared sequences were assigned to the higher population. Sequences were defined as donor-reactive when expanded at least 5-fold in CFSE-low cells versus unstimulated cells and present at a frequency of at least 0.01% in CFSE-low cells. Jensen-Shannon divergence calculated on the top 100 TCRbeta sequences ranked by frequency was used to measure repertoire divergence. For samples with multiple sequencing runs, sorting error was corrected in each run separately before the runs were combined. Entries here come from immuneACCESS through TCRdb and include only in-frame sequences with V and J called. Some clones fail to appear in such tables; in the studies checked, an unresolved V gene covers under half of the shortfall, and the cause of the remainder is unknown. V and J calls and clone size are as listed in that table; D and trimming were resolved from the DNA. The sample table shows tens of thousands of clones, and about 98% are seen once. The biggest ten clones account for approximately 0.36% of the sample.

Reading from cysteine to phenylalanine, the CDR3 counts 15 amino acids. The sequence is cut down to CDR3 DNA, 45 bases in frame from base 1. The V end gives up 6 bases and the J end 3 bases, leaving 9 bases in the junction not matched to a gene. CDR1 is given as MNHNS and CDR2 as SASEGT, both from the germline V gene. Comment on this clone: The specificity of this receptor is unknown. Base qualities are not provided; no much larger clone lies one nucleotide away.

The time point label here, explained by the study, means: blood sample drawn before combined kidney and bone marrow transplant. Thawed PBMCs were FACS-sorted into unstimulated Tregs (CD4+CD25+CD127-), CD4+ non-Tregs (CD4+CD25-), CD4 cells and CD8 cells. Thawed PBMCs were rested overnight at 37 degrees C with approximately 220 IU/ml IL-2 before Treg sorting. 4 combined kidney and bone marrow transplant recipients from the ITN036ST trial were included as patients, and samples were available only from these trial subjects. Healthy control blood was processed by Ficoll density gradient to PBMCs and cryopreserved; patient PBMCs were collected before and after transplant.

The rearranged segments are TRBV6-1 and TRBJ2-3; 7 middle bases align to TRBD2. Source: Tregs from blood, taken before the transplant. This clonotype was obtained from a human donor who received a combined kidney and bone marrow transplant. The CDR3 sequence is CASRLASGGTDTQYF. The nucleotides read TGTGCCAGCAGACTCGCCTCGGGGGGAACAGATACGCAGTATTTT.